The rows below give T cell receptor beta chains drawn from one sample of a study of blood T cell repertoires in COVID-19. Repertoires were generated with immunoSEQ multiplex PCR, while TCRdb's copy carries only in-frame clones and drops some. In the table there are about 110,000 clones, about 87% of which are singletons. The sequenced sample consisted of peripheral blood. All receptors come from a human donor in a cohort sampled during active COVID-19. Each CDR3 is given with its conserved first and last residue. The D gene is left open where the match is weak. Some rows have no size entry. The others give once, few or many, or a class for an expanded clone.

>-|TRBJ2-4|TRBD1|TRBV24-1
TGTGCCTCGCCGGACAGGAGAGCCAAAAACATTCAGTACTTC
CASPDRRAKNIQYF
>-|TRBJ2-1|-|TRBV6-2/TRBV6-3
TGTGCCAGCAGCATAGGCAGGGTTTCTAGAGACCACAATGAGCAGTTCTTC
CASSIGRVSRDHNEQFF
>-|TRBJ1-1|-|TRBV25-1
TGTGCCAGCAGTGAACCAGGGATTCGGTGGACTGAAGCTTTCTTT
CASSEPGIRWTEAFF
>-|TRBJ1-1|-|TRBV4-3
TGCGCCAGCAGCCAAGATCTCGGACAGAACACCGAAGCTTTCTTT
CASSQDLGQNTEAFF
>-|TRBJ1-1|-|TRBV7-2
TGTGCCAGCAGCTTAGCCCCCGTGAACACTGAAGCTTTCTTT
CASSLAPVNTEAFF
>-|TRBJ2-3|TRBD2|TRBV6-6
TGTGCCAGCAGCCGAAGGACTAGCGGGGGGCACCCAGATACGCAGTATTTT
CASSRRTSGGHPDTQYF
>-|TRBJ2-3|-|TRBV7-2
TGTGCCAGCAGCCCACGGAGGGTTCAGGCAGATACGCAGTATTTT
CASSPRRVQADTQYF
>-|TRBJ2-4|-|TRBV28
TGTGCCAGCAGTCCCTATATAGGCGGGATCGCCAGCATTCAGTACTTC
CASSPYIGGIASIQYF
>-|TRBJ1-2|TRBD1|TRBV25-1
TGTGCCAGCAGGGTGGGGCGGGGACAGGGGTCCGATGGCTACACCTTC
CASRVGRGQGSDGYTF
>-|TRBJ1-2|-|TRBV4-2
TGTGCCAGCAGCCCTCTCACAGGCCCCTATGGCTACACCTTC
CASSPLTGPYGYTF
>-|TRBJ2-7|-|TRBV3-1/TRBV3-2
TGTGCCAGCAGCCCCTCAGGGGCCTCCTACGAGCAGTACTTC
CASSPSGASYEQYF
>-|TRBJ2-7|TRBD1|TRBV4-2
TGTGCCAGCAGCCCCGCGGGACAGGGACTTTACGAGCAGTACTTC
CASSPAGQGLYEQYF
>-|TRBJ2-3|TRBD1|TRBV10-3
TGTGCCATCAGGGGAACCCGGGACAGTAGCACAGATACGCAGTATTTT
CAIRGTRDSSTDTQYF
>-|TRBJ2-3|TRBD1|TRBV7-9
TGTGCCAGCGTCCACAGGGGGACAGATACGCAGTATTTT
CASVHRGTDTQYF
>-|TRBJ1-2|TRBD1|TRBV24-1
TGTGCCACCAGTGACCCCAGGGGGGCTGGCTACACCTTC
CATSDPRGAGYTF
>-|TRBJ2-7|-|TRBV4-3
TGCGCCAGCAGCCAGTCGGTTCGCTCCTACGAGCAGTACTTC
CASSQSVRSYEQYF
>once|TRBJ2-5|-|TRBV28
TGTGCCAGCAGTTTCTCCATAGCTAGTGGAGAGACCCAGTACTTC
CASSFSIASGETQYF
>-|TRBJ2-1|TRBD2|TRBV4-1
TGCGCCAGCAGCCAAACCGGGACTAGCGGGGGCCTATACAATGAGCAGTTCTTC
CASSQTGTSGGLYNEQFF
>-|TRBJ1-1|TRBD1|TRBV18
TGTGCCAGCTCTAGGAACAGGGGAAAAGCTTTCTTT
CASSRNRGKAFF
>many|TRBJ1-6|-|TRBV4-1
TGCGCCAGCAGCCAAGGGGGAGGATCACCCCTCCACTTT
CASSQGGGSPLHF
>-|TRBJ2-3|-|TRBV5-5
TGTGCCAGCAGCTTGATAACACCCAATACGCAGTATTTT
CASSLITPNTQYF
>-|TRBJ2-3|TRBD2|TRBV7-9
TGTGCCAGCAGCTTAAGCGGGGGGGCGGATACGCAGTATTTT
CASSLSGGADTQYF
>-|TRBJ2-6|-|TRBV7-9
TGTGCCAGCAGCCAAAGGGAGCTCTCTGGGGCCAACGTCCTGACTTTC
CASSQRELSGANVLTF
>-|TRBJ2-7|-|TRBV7-9
TGTGCCAGCAGCTTTTCAGGGGATCAGCGGGAGCAGTACTTC
CASSFSGDQREQYF
>few|TRBJ1-1|-|TRBV6-5
TGTGCCAGCAGGGAGGGGGGGTTGAACACTGAAGCTTTCTTT
CASREGGLNTEAFF
>-|TRBJ1-2|-|TRBV19
TGTGCCAGTAGTGCCTGGGACTTCGGGGACTATGGCTACACCTTC
CASSAWDFGDYGYTF
>-|TRBJ1-5|-|TRBV5-5
TGTGCCAGCAGCCTTACAGGAGTCTCGAATCAGCCCCAGCATTTT
CASSLTGVSNQPQHF